The 10 T cell receptor beta chains in this list originate from one sample, sequenced in a study of blood T cell repertoires in COVID-19. Clones were read by immunoSEQ multiplex PCR, and TCRdb kept only the in-frame ones, dropping some. The sample carries 270,000 or so clones, approximately 86% recorded once. Input material: peripheral blood. The receptor set was obtained from a man aged 35 to 55 with active or convalescent COVID-19.

The chain combines TRBV10-3 with TRBJ2-3; 7 bases align to TRBD2. The V segment lost 1 base and the J segment 3 bases; nucleotides outside the gene matches: 4. Germline CDR1 ENHRY, CDR2 SYGVKD. The length of the CDR3 is 15 residues. The CDR3 spells CAISEYPGGTDTQYF. The CDR3 DNA sequence: TGTGCCATCAGTGAGTACCCGGGGGGTACAGATACGCAGTATTTT.

The CDR3 DNA is TGTGCCAGCAGTTCCCCCGGGACAGGGCTCTATGGCTACACCTTC. It yields the protein CASSSPGTGLYGYTF. This chain joins TRBV28 and TRBJ1-2; 9 positions match TRBD1. CDR3 length equals 15 residues. J was trimmed by 4 bases and V by 4 bases; bases with no gene match: 7. Germline V gives CDR1 MDHEN, CDR2 SYDVKM.

This chain joins TRBV5-6 and TRBJ2-7; 8 positions match TRBD1. With V trimmed by 5 bases and J by 7 bases, 8 bases remained unmatched. The CDR3 runs 13 residues. CDR1 is SGHDT, CDR2 YYEEEE, per germline. The CDR3 spells CASSWTGREEQYF. The CDR3 bases are TGTGCCAGCAGTTGGACAGGGCGCGAAGAGCAGTACTTC.

The genes are TRBV29-1 and TRBJ2-7, with D unresolved. Trimming removed 2 bases from V and 3 bases from J, with 8 bases in between. The V gene's germline CDR1 is SQVTM and CDR2 ANQGSEA. The CDR3 runs to 12 residues. CDR3 sequence (DNA): TGCAGCGTTGAATCGGGTATCTACGAGCAGTACTTC. Translation gives CSVESGIYEQYF.

In its sample, this clone was seen a few times. The chain carries TRBV5-1 and TRBJ2-1, with 14 bases fitting TRBD2. The CDR3 loop spans 16 amino acids. Germline V gene sequence: CDR1 SGHRS, CDR2 YFSETQ. V lost 4 bases to trimming and J lost 8 bases; unmatched junction nucleotides: 8. The CDR3 bases are TGCGCCAGCAGCCTTACCGGGACTAGCGGGAGCTATGAGCAGTTCTTC. This codes for CASSLTGTSGSYEQFF.

This clone has just a few counts. V gene TRBV9 combines with J gene TRBJ2-2; 8 bases are a match to TRBD2. In germline, CDR1 is SGDLS, CDR2 YYNGEE. This CDR3 contains 16 residues. Trimming at V came to 0 bases and at J to 7 bases, leaving 8 bases not matched to a gene. The CDR3 bases are TGTGCCAGCAGCGTAGGTGTTAGCGGGACGGGCGGGGAGCTGTTTTTT. It encodes CASSVGVSGTGGELFF. The complete variable domain, with remaining parts taken from reference TRBV9 and TRBJ2-2, reads DSGVTQTPKHLITATGQRVTLRCSPRSGDLSVYWYQQSLDQGLQFLIQYYNGEERAKGNILERFSAQQFPDLHSELNLSSLELGDSALYFCASSVGVSGTGGELFFGEGSRLTVL.

The chain employs TRBV28 and TRBJ2-1, with D perhaps matching TRBD2 (7 bases). The V gene's germline CDR1 is MDHEN and CDR2 SYDVKM. The CDR3 is made up of 16 amino acids. V shed 1 base and J shed 2 bases, with 12 bases lying between them. CDR3 sequence reads: CASSLSRGRPYNEQFF. In DNA form, the CDR3 reads TGTGCCAGCAGTTTATCGCGGGGGCGGCCCTACAATGAGCAGTTCTTC.

This rearrangement joins TRBV27 to TRBJ2-7; D gene unclear. The CDR3 runs 13 residues. Germline V CDR1 and CDR2: MNHEY, SMNVEV (reference sequence). Between the trimmed V and J ends, which lost 2 bases and 0 bases, there was a span of 5 bases. The CDR3 is CASSLTGSYEQYF. CDR3 nucleotides: TGTGCCAGCAGTTTAACCGGCTCCTACGAGCAGTACTTC.

The rearrangement joins TRBV12-5 to TRBJ2-3; no definite D call. The CDR3 length is 12 residues. CDR1 and CDR2 from the germline V gene are LGHNT and FRNRAP. V lost 6 bases to trimming and J lost 5 bases, with 9 bases between them. As DNA, the CDR3 is TGTGCTAGTGGCCCCCACGGAGATACGCAGTATTTT. Protein sequence: CASGPHGDTQYF.

The chain employs TRBV28 and TRBJ1-3; D remains unclear. Trimming cost V 3 bases and J 1 base, with 7 bases left between them. Germline V CDR1 and CDR2: MDHEN, SYDVKM. The CDR3 runs 14 residues. The CDR3 sequence: CASSFGLSGNTIYF. CDR3 nucleotides: TGTGCCAGCAGTTTTGGACTTTCTGGAAACACCATATATTTT.